A selection of T cell receptor beta chains follows, all from one sample in a study of blood T cell repertoires in COVID-19. TCRdb's table, derived via immunoSEQ multiplex PCR, lists solely in-frame clones and lacks some. Here the sample spans more than 95,000 clones, about 85% being singletons. Sequenced input: peripheral blood. Receptors were obtained from a man of 80 years or more with active or convalescent COVID-19. Each CDR3 is given without its conserved first and last residue. D genes are given only for firm matches. The size entry is marked missing in some rows and otherwise reads once, few, many or a size class.

cdr3_length j_call v_call clone_size d_call cdr3_aa
13 TRBJ2-7 TRBV10-2 NA NA ASSESRGGGYEQY
12 TRBJ1-4 TRBV10-3 once NA AISGRGGGEKLF
12 TRBJ2-7 TRBV4-1 NA TRBD1 ASSRTGGSYEQY
16 TRBJ1-1 TRBV9 once TRBD1 ASSSSVNQGVIVTEAF
15 TRBJ1-6 TRBV4-1 NA TRBD1 ASSQDRDRVYNSPLH
13 TRBJ2-3 TRBV7-9 NA NA ASSRQGGGTDTQY
12 TRBJ2-5 TRBV30 NA TRBD2 ARDGSGREETQY
13 TRBJ2-7 TRBV19 NA NA ATSPSGLSSYEQY
10 TRBJ1-2 TRBV6-5 NA TRBD1 ASRETGRGYT
15 TRBJ2-3 TRBV7-2 many TRBD2 ASSLMGGNPATDTQY
16 TRBJ1-6 TRBV30 NA TRBD1 AWQPGQGGSSYNSPLH
15 TRBJ2-5 TRBV5-1 NA TRBD2 ASSLGGGLAVQETQY
13 TRBJ2-1 TRBV25-1 NA NA ASRSGNGSHNEQF
12 TRBJ2-4 TRBV7-2 NA NA ASGSRQAKNIQY
12 TRBJ1-1 TRBV27 NA TRBD1 ASSTDRVYTEAF
14 TRBJ2-5 TRBV30 NA TRBD2 AWSGTSGGARETQY
11 TRBJ1-1 TRBV2 NA NA ASGKGVNTEAF
12 TRBJ2-1 TRBV2 NA TRBD1 ASSGQGTYNEQF
14 TRBJ2-1 TRBV4-2 NA NA ASSQATGRGHNEQF
12 TRBJ2-5 TRBV5-1 NA TRBD2 ASSIATSVETQY
9 TRBJ1-2 TRBV6-5 NA NA ASSVQGAYT
13 TRBJ2-3 TRBV6-5 NA TRBD2 ASSYVLAGADTQY
14 TRBJ2-1 TRBV11-1 once TRBD1 ASSREGDRGYNEQF
14 TRBJ2-3 TRBV24-1 NA TRBD2 ATSDAGTRYTDTQY
12 TRBJ1-2 TRBV3-1/TRBV3-2 NA NA ASSREGANYGYT
15 TRBJ1-2 TRBV23-1 NA TRBD1 ASPTKSRDRYNYGYT
13 TRBJ1-6 TRBV5-1 NA NA ASSLVGGANSPLH
13 TRBJ2-2 TRBV7-2 NA TRBD2 ASSLFSGRTGELF
12 TRBJ1-5 TRBV7-9 NA NA ASSSQGWGQPQH
12 TRBJ1-2 TRBV5-6 NA TRBD1 ASSMTGVGYGYT
11 TRBJ1-1 TRBV9 NA NA ASSAGPATEAF
11 TRBJ1-2 TRBV6-5 NA TRBD1 ASSIDREDGYT
15 TRBJ1-6 TRBV18 NA TRBD1 ASSPYRGNSYNSPLH
13 TRBJ2-3 TRBV7-2 NA NA ASSPTRAGTDTQY
13 TRBJ1-1 TRBV19 few NA ASTFSPLMNTEAF
13 TRBJ1-5 TRBV10-3 NA NA AISEYRNSNQPQH
13 TRBJ2-6 TRBV5-4 NA NA ASSTNRPGANVLT
13 TRBJ1-1 TRBV5-6 NA NA ASSLEWGQGTEAF
13 TRBJ2-1 TRBV29-1 NA TRBD2 SVGGLAGVINEQF
15 TRBJ2-1 TRBV24-1 NA TRBD2 ATSDPGTSGNNGQQF
10 TRBJ2-1 TRBV7-3 NA NA ASSLPGGEQF
17 TRBJ2-3 TRBV21-1 many NA ASSKNWVWGGAGTDTQY
15 TRBJ1-1 TRBV5-6 NA TRBD1 ASSLYDRAVRFTEAF
13 TRBJ2-1 TRBV7-6 NA NA ASSLGAGSYNEQF
16 TRBJ1-4 TRBV19 NA NA ASTIYPAPLELSEKLF
15 TRBJ1-2 TRBV5-8 many TRBD1 ASSIRTGEKTNYGYT
15 TRBJ2-7 TRBV5-3 NA NA ARSLLSRRSRKYEQY
10 TRBJ1-1 TRBV24-1 NA NA ATSDPDRKAF
14 TRBJ2-1 TRBV11-3 NA TRBD2 ASSLVAGGQGNEQF
13 TRBJ2-7 TRBV3-1/TRBV3-2 NA NA ASSQDRVISYEQY
11 TRBJ1-5 TRBV29-1 NA NA SVRDNFNQPQH
12 TRBJ1-2 TRBV19 NA NA ASSIVPGDYGYT
14 TRBJ2-7 TRBV18 NA TRBD1 ASSLWNAGTGNEQY
13 TRBJ1-2 TRBV18 NA TRBD1 ASSPPGQGNYGYT
11 TRBJ1-2 TRBV12-3/TRBV12-4 NA NA ASSQQHRAGYT